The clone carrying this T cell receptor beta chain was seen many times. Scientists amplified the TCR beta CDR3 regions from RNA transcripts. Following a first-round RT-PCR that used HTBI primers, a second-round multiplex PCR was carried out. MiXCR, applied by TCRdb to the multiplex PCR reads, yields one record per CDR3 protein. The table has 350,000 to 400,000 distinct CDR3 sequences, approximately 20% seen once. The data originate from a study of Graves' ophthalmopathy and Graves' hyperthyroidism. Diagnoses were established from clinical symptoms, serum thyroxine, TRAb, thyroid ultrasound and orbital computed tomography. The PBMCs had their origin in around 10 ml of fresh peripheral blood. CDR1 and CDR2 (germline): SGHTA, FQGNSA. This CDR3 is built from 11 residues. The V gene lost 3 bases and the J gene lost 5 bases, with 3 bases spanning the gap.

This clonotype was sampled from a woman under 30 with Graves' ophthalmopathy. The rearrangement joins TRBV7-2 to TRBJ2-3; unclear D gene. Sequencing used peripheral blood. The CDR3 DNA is TGTGCCAGCAGCTTCAGAGATACGCAGTATTTT. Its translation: CASSFRDTQYF.